The 18 T cell receptor beta chains below all came from one sample that was sequenced in a study of T cells after yellow fever vaccination. TCRdb redid the calling of the 5' RACE reads with MiXCR, one entry per CDR3 protein. The sample records 250,000 or so distinct CDR3 sequences, 3.6% being singletons. The specimen comprised PBMCs, sampled 15 days after the yellow fever booster vaccination. The source is a man younger than 30 who received the YFV17D yellow fever vaccine.

This clonotype was seen repeatedly, ten times or more. The V gene is TRBV7-7, the J gene TRBJ2-2; D is ambiguous. CDR1 is SSHAT and CDR2 is FNYEAQ in the germline V gene (reference sequence). The CDR3 consists of 13 residues. V was cut by 8 bases and J by 6 bases, with 13 bases left in between. The CDR3 loop is CASSNGLAGELFF. The CDR3 DNA is TGTGCCAGCTCAAACGGATTGGCCGGGGAGCTGTTTTTT.

This clonotype was recorded many times. The gene calls are TRBV6-2 or TRBV6-3 and TRBJ2-5; TRBD2 might be the D (6 bases). The CDR3 is 13 amino acids. From germline, CDR1 is MNHEY and CDR2 SVGEGT. V shed 0 bases and J shed 6 bases, with 8 bases lying between them. CDR3 in DNA: TGTGCCAGCAGTTACTCGGGGGGACAGACCCAGTACTTC. Translating it yields CASSYSGGQTQYF.

In this sample, this clonotype turned up many times. This sequence joins TRBV5-6 and TRBJ2-3; 9 bases agree with TRBD1. V lost 4 bases, J lost 1 base, and 4 bases stayed unmatched. The germline V gene encodes CDR1 SGHDT and CDR2 YYEEEE. The CDR3 is 15 amino acids. CDR3 in amino acids: CASSEDRGGTDTQYF. The CDR3 nucleotides read TGTGCCAGCAGCGAGGACAGGGGAGGCACAGATACGCAGTATTTT.

In its sample, this clonotype was seen a few times. The V gene is TRBV7-2, the J gene TRBJ1-2, with 8 bases aligning to TRBD1. This CDR3 is 13 amino acids long. Germline CDR1 reads SGHTA; CDR2 reads FQGNSA. After removal of 2 bases from V and 6 bases from J, the junction contained 2 bases not matched to a gene. The CDR3 loop reads CASSLNRGNGYTF. The CDR3 DNA sequence: TGTGCCAGCAGCTTAAACAGGGGGAATGGCTACACCTTC.

This clonotype was counted only a few times. This chain connects TRBV18 to TRBJ1-3, with 7 bases matching TRBD1. Unmatched junction bases numbered 10, after V lost 3 bases and J lost 8 bases. Germline assignment: CDR1 KGHSH and CDR2 LQKENI. There are 15 residues in the CDR3. The chain's CDR3 is CASSPSTGKVHTIYF. The CDR3 DNA reads TGTGCCAGCTCACCCTCGACAGGGAAGGTACACACCATATATTTT.

The V and J genes are TRBV7-2 and TRBJ2-7; TRBD1 agrees at 9 bases. The CDR3 has 13 amino acids. Germline lookup yields CDR1 SGHTA and CDR2 FQGNSA. The V segment lost 7 bases and the J segment 3 bases; nucleotides outside the gene matches: 4. Written as DNA, the CDR3 is TGTGCCAGCATCACAGGGGGCGGCTACGAGCAGTACTTC. Encoded protein: CASITGGGYEQYF.

This clonotype was recorded at least ten times. This chain connects TRBV27 to TRBJ2-2; TRBD1 agrees at 7 bases. V gave up 2 bases and J gave up 6 bases; unmatched junction bases: 0. The CDR3 extends over 13 amino acids. The germline CDR1 and CDR2 sequences are MNHEY and SMNVEV (reference sequence). CDR3 residues: CASSLQGAGELFF. CDR3 DNA sequence: TGTGCCAGCAGTTTACAGGGGGCCGGGGAGCTGTTTTTT.

There are many counts of this clonotype. The chain recombines TRBV27 with TRBJ2-3; the D gene is possibly TRBD2 (7 bases). V was clipped by 6 bases and J by 2 bases, with 18 bases between them. Germline CDR1 reads MNHEY; CDR2 reads SMNVEV (reference sequence). This CDR3 contains 16 residues. CDR3 sequence (DNA): TGTGCCAGCAGGCGGCGGGGGCCTACCCCCACAGATACGCAGTATTTT. Amino acids: CASRRRGPTPTDTQYF.

This clonotype came up many times. The rearrangement uses TRBV3-1 and TRBJ2-3, with a tentative D call TRBD1 (6 bases). CDR3 length equals 12 residues. V shed 11 bases and J shed 4 bases, with 13 bases lying between them. Germline CDR1 is LGHDT and CDR2 is YNNKEL (reference sequence). The CDR3 is CASAGGPDTQYF. The CDR3 DNA reads as TGTGCCTCGGCTGGGGGCCCAGATACGCAGTATTTT.

This clonotype was counted many times. This rearrangement joins TRBV12-3 or TRBV12-4 to TRBJ2-7, with 11 nucleotides matching TRBD2. V shed 6 bases and J 7 bases; nucleotides not matched to a gene: 5. The CDR3 contains 13 residues. The CDR3 spells CASRGLAAEEQYF. CDR3 nucleotide sequence: TGTGCCAGCAGGGGACTAGCGGCCGAGGAGCAGTACTTC.

At least ten counts were recorded for this clonotype. V gene TRBV12-3 or TRBV12-4 combines with J gene TRBJ1-2, with 8 bases lining up with TRBD1. The V segment lost 6 bases and the J segment 5 bases; nucleotides outside the gene matches: 5. This CDR3 is 13 amino acids long. The CDR3 is CASSTTGGYGYTF. The CDR3, as DNA: TGTGCCAGCAGCACCACAGGGGGTTATGGCTACACCTTC.

The rearrangement joins TRBV6-2 or TRBV6-3 to TRBJ1-1; 9 bases map to TRBD1. V was clipped by 6 bases and J by 0 bases; unmatched bases: 8. This CDR3 is 16 amino acids long. CDR1 and CDR2 (germline): MNHEY, SVGEGT. The chain's CDR3 is CASRRPGTGLNTEAFF. The CDR3 nucleotides are TGTGCCAGCAGGCGTCCCGGGACAGGGCTGAACACTGAAGCTTTCTTT.

This clonotype was observed a handful of times. The gene calls are TRBV7-2 and TRBJ1-6; no definite D call. The V and J ends lost 6 bases and 4 bases respectively, with 22 bases between them. Germline-derived CDR1 and CDR2 are SGHTA and FQGNSA. CDR3 size: 18 residues. CDR3 protein: CASSSTLWGGIYNSPLHF. DNA for the CDR3: TGTGCCAGCAGTTCCACCCTTTGGGGTGGGATTTATAATTCACCCCTCCACTTT.

This clonotype was found many times. The V and J genes are TRBV7-8 and TRBJ2-1, with TRBD2 identical over 9 bases. V shed 5 bases and J 3 bases; nucleotides not matched to a gene: 11. The CDR3 totals 17 residues. CDR1 SGHVS and CDR2 FQNEAQ come from the germline V gene. The CDR3 loop is CASSITGLAGRYNEQFF. CDR3 nucleotide sequence: TGTGCCAGCAGCATCACGGGTCTAGCGGGGCGCTACAATGAGCAGTTCTTC.

The sample holds many counts of this clonotype. The chain combines TRBV18 with TRBJ2-7; 7 bases map to TRBD1. The CDR3 is 15 amino acids. CDR1 and CDR2 (germline): KGHSH, LQKENI. The V and J ends lost 4 bases and 6 bases, in that order; junction bases with no gene match: 12. The CDR3 sequence is CASSRDRRGQSEQYV. The CDR3 nucleotides are TGTGCCAGCTCACGCGACCGTAGGGGGCAGAGCGAGCAGTACGTC.

There are a few counts of this clonotype. The V and J genes are TRBV18 and TRBJ2-5, with D perhaps matching TRBD1 (5 bases). V gave up 3 bases and J gave up 5 bases, with 22 bases separating them. Germline assignment: CDR1 KGHSH and CDR2 LQKENI. CDR3 size: 17 residues. This chain's CDR3 is CASSPHRSWLTMETQYF. CDR3 DNA sequence: TGTGCCAGCTCACCCCACAGGAGTTGGCTCACAATGGAGACCCAGTACTTC.

Points on this clonotype: Just one base apart from a much larger clone, this may be a read error. The rearrangement links TRBV5-1 to TRBJ1-2, with 8 bases fitting TRBD1. The V segment lost 4 bases and the J segment 3 bases; nucleotides outside the gene matches: 8. In germline, CDR1 is SGHRS, CDR2 YFSETQ. This CDR3 spans 15 amino acids. The CDR3, as DNA: TGCGCCAGCAGCACTGACACGGGACAGGACTATGGCTACACCTTC. This gives the protein CASSTDTGQDYGYTF.

This clonotype was seen many times. The J gene is TRBJ1-5, the V gene TRBV5-6, with 7 nucleotides matching TRBD1. Germline V gives CDR1 SGHDT, CDR2 YYEEEE. With 2 bases clipped from V and 2 bases from J, the junction kept 13 bases outside the gene matches. This CDR3 is built from 18 residues. CDR3 residues: CASSLRGEMTGRNQPQHF. In DNA form, the CDR3 reads TGTGCCAGCAGCTTACGGGGTGAGATGACAGGGCGCAATCAGCCCCAGCATTTT.